This T cell receptor (beta chain) comes out of a study of blood T cell repertoires in COVID-19. Repertoires were generated with immunoSEQ multiplex PCR, while TCRdb's copy carries only in-frame clones and drops some. The profile shows 200,000 to 250,000 clones, about 85% of them singletons. Germline trimming cut 6 bases from V and 7 bases from J; bases unmatched to any gene: 5. The CDR3 is 11 residues long. Looked up from germline, CDR1 is DFQATT and CDR2 is SNEGSKA (reference sequence). The sequencing sample was made of peripheral blood. The origin of this receptor is a woman in her late teens or twenties who had recovered from COVID-19. The rearrangement links TRBV20-1 to TRBJ1-1; 7 bases line up with TRBD1. CDR3 sequence: CSAMDRREAFF. The CDR3 region has the DNA TGCAGTGCCATGGACAGGCGTGAAGCTTTCTTT.